This T cell receptor (beta chain) originates from a study of control samples from healthy donors and cancer patients. Trimming took 4 bases from V and 0 from J, leaving 9 bases between them. This CDR3 comprises 14 residues. CDR1 is MNHEY, CDR2 SVGEGT, per germline. Sequenced by immunoSEQ multiplex PCR; TCRdb stores in-frame clones only, minus some. The sample holds approximately 190,000 clones. The V call is TRBV6-2 or TRBV6-3, the J call TRBJ1-2, with D uncertain. Material: blood. The sequence was obtained from a woman between 25 and 40 years old in good health. CDR3 region: CASSLSGANYGYTF. The CDR3, as DNA: TGTGCCAGCAGTTTGAGTGGGGCTAACTATGGCTACACCTTC.